The 18 T cell receptor beta chains reported below all come from one sample, sequenced in a study of shared clonotypes between healthy human individuals. Produced via immunoSEQ multiplex PCR; TCRdb's table is partial and in-frame only. The sample lists around 370,000 clones, just over 95% seen once, with about 0.32% in the top ten. The sample taken for sequencing was memory CD8+ T cells sorted from blood. The subset: CD45RO+ cells pooled with CCR7-negative TemRA cells. The receptors come from a man aged 25 to 40 in good health.

V and J are TRBV2 and TRBJ1-4; D remains unclear. The germline CDR1 and CDR2 sequences are SNHLY and FYNNEI. Trimming shortened V by 2 bases and J by 4 bases, and 11 bases separated the two germline ends. The CDR3 has 15 residues. CDR3 residues: CASSEFGSDNEKLFF. In DNA form, the CDR3 reads TGTGCCAGCAGTGAATTCGGGTCAGATAATGAAAAACTGTTTTTT.

J is TRBJ2-7 and V is TRBV10-3; D is unclear. Germline values: CDR1 ENHRY, CDR2 SYGVKD. Trimming removed 2 bases at V and 6 bases at J, with 14 bases between. The CDR3 has 14 residues. The CDR3 reads CAISETVARLEQYF. CDR3 bases: TGTGCCATCAGTGAGACAGTAGCTAGGCTCGAGCAGTACTTC.

The chain carries TRBV30 and TRBJ2-3, with unresolved D. The CDR3 runs 13 residues. Trimming cost V 0 bases and J 2 bases, with 6 bases left between them. Germline CDR1 reads GTSNPN; CDR2 reads SVGIG (reference sequence). The CDR3 DNA is TGTGCCTGGAGTGTACTACTCACAGATACGCAGTATTTT. Translating gives CAWSVLLTDTQYF.

This chain uses TRBV7-2 with TRBJ2-7; 7 bases are a match to TRBD1. CDR1 and CDR2 from the germline V gene are SGHTA and FQGNSA. V gave up 5 bases and J gave up 3 bases; unmatched junction bases: 7. There are 14 residues in the CDR3. The CDR3 protein is CASSPTGAGYEQYF. The CDR3 coding sequence is TGTGCCAGCAGCCCCACAGGGGCCGGCTACGAGCAGTACTTC.

The V and J genes are TRBV2 and TRBJ2-3; 10 bases align to TRBD2. The CDR3 sequence is 15 residues long. Trimming took 6 bases from V and 0 from J; bases not matched to a gene: 3. Per germline, CDR1 SNHLY and CDR2 FYNNEI. The CDR3 DNA sequence: TGTGCCAGCAGAAGACTAGCGGGCAGCACAGATACGCAGTATTTT. Protein product: CASRRLAGSTDTQYF.

The rearrangement uses TRBV5-6 and TRBJ2-7; D possibly corresponds to TRBD2 (6 bases). This CDR3 is 12 amino acids long. Germline-derived CDR1 and CDR2 are SGHDT and YYEEEE. Trimming stripped 2 bases from V and 6 bases from J, with 9 bases between. The CDR3 sequence is CASSFWRGEQYF. The DNA for the CDR3 is TGTGCCAGCAGCTTCTGGCGGGGCGAGCAGTACTTC.

This rearrangement joins TRBV7-2 to TRBJ2-7; D is tentatively TRBD1 or TRBD2 (5 bases each). Germline assignment: CDR1 SGHTA and CDR2 FQGNSA. The ends were cut back, 7 bases at V and 6 bases at J, with 22 bases in the middle. The CDR3 consists of 15 residues. The CDR3 DNA sequence: TGTGCCAGCAACCTATTGGGGTCCAGGGACGGCGAGCAGTACTTC. Translated, it gives CASNLLGSRDGEQYF.

J is TRBJ1-5 and V is TRBV4-1, with TRBD1 matching over 7 bases. The CDR3 has 15 amino acids. J gave up 7 bases and V 1 base, and 7 bases lay outside the gene matches. Per the germline V gene, CDR1 is MGHRA and CDR2 is YSYEKL. This CDR3 reads CASSQVQGISQPQHF. Here the CDR3 DNA reads TGCGCCAGCAGCCAAGTACAGGGGATTAGCCAGCCCCAGCATTTT.

The J gene is TRBJ1-4, the V gene TRBV15; no clear D gene. Trimming pared 3 bases from V and 5 bases from J, leaving 13 bases between. Germline assignment: CDR1 LNHNV and CDR2 YYDKDF (reference sequence). The CDR3 covers 15 residues. The CDR3 DNA reads as TGTGCCACCAGCAGTGGAGGGCGGGAGAATGAAAAACTGTTTTTT. It specifies CATSSGGRENEKLFF.

The chain joins TRBV4-2 to TRBJ1-2; no reliable D call. CDR1 is LGHNA and CDR2 is YNFKEQ in the germline V gene. CDR3 size: 15 residues. V was clipped by 1 base and J by 3 bases, with 12 bases between them. The DNA of the CDR3 is TGTGCCAGCAGCCAAGGGCGGGGAGCCGACTATGGCTACACCTTC. It encodes CASSQGRGADYGYTF.

This sequence joins TRBV6-5 and TRBJ2-1, with D perhaps matching TRBD2 (7 bases). The V end lost 6 bases, the J end lost 14 bases, and 17 bases lay between the germline ends. The germline CDR1 and CDR2 sequences are MNHEY and SVGAGI. The CDR3 spans 12 residues. The chain's CDR3 is CASSRVGGGEFF. The DNA of the CDR3 is TGTGCCAGCAGCAGAGTAGGGGGGGGTGAGTTCTTC.

This clone occurred once. The J gene is TRBJ1-3, the V gene TRBV28; D ambiguous. CDR1 and CDR2 from the germline V gene are MDHEN and SYDVKM. V was clipped by 2 bases and J by 0 bases, with 8 bases between them. There are 15 residues in the CDR3. The CDR3 loop reads CASSLEILSGNTIYF. The DNA of the CDR3 is TGTGCCAGCAGTTTAGAGATCCTCTCTGGAAACACCATATATTTT.

This chain joins TRBV18 and TRBJ1-2; D unresolved. The V end lost 3 bases, the J end lost 3 bases, and 11 bases lay between the germline ends. Germline V lookup: CDR1 KGHSH, CDR2 LQKENI. This CDR3 contains 14 residues. CDR3 nucleotides: TGTGCCAGCTCACCTCTAGGTGGGGACTATGGCTACACCTTC. Translating it yields CASSPLGGDYGYTF.

V usage is TRBV11-2 and J usage is TRBJ2-4, with 7 bases fitting TRBD1. There are 18 residues in the CDR3. Germline loops: CDR1 SGHAT, CDR2 FQNNGV. V shed 4 bases, J shed 6 bases, and the junction held 18 bases outside the gene matches. DNA for the CDR3: TGTGCCAGCAGCTCACCAAGGGGGCCCGGGGCTGGGAGAAACATTCAGTACTTC. Protein sequence: CASSSPRGPGAGRNIQYF.

V usage is TRBV20-1 and J usage is TRBJ2-5; unclear D gene. Trimming shortened V by 8 bases and J by 5 bases, and 12 bases separated the two germline ends. Germline CDR1 is DFQATT and CDR2 is SNEGSKA (reference sequence). CDR3 size: 11 residues. The CDR3: CSLMGWETQYF. The CDR3 DNA is TGCAGTCTTATGGGATGGGAGACCCAGTACTTC.

The CDR3 protein is CASSLFAGGREQYF. The CDR3 region has the DNA TGTGCCAGCAGTTTATTTGCGGGAGGACGTGAGCAGTACTTC. V and J are TRBV28 and TRBJ2-7, with 8 bases aligning to TRBD2. The CDR3 spans 14 residues. CDR1 is MDHEN, CDR2 SYDVKM, per germline. V dropped 1 base and J dropped 7; count of bases not matched to a gene: 6.

The genes are TRBV7-9 and TRBJ2-1; 14 positions agree with TRBD2. This CDR3 has 17 amino acids. Germline CDR1 and CDR2: SEHNR and FQNEAQ (reference sequence). J was trimmed by 9 bases and V by 5 bases; bases with no gene match: 12. DNA for the CDR3: TGTGCCAGCAGCCAGAGAATGGGACTAGCGGGAGAGGTTGAGCAGTTCTTC. Encoded protein: CASSQRMGLAGEVEQFF.

The chain is built from TRBV7-2 and TRBJ2-7, with 9 bases fitting TRBD2. V was pared by 5 bases and J by 2 bases, with 4 bases of the junction left unmatched. Germline V gene data show CDR1 as SGHTA and CDR2 as FQGNSA. The CDR3 length is 14 residues. CDR3 protein: CASSQTSGPYEQYF. The CDR3 DNA follows: TGTGCCAGCAGCCAGACTAGCGGACCCTACGAGCAGTACTTC.